This T cell receptor beta chain was captured by sequencing in a study of cytomegalovirus exposure and HLA in healthy donors. Points from the study as a whole: Being productive about 90% or about 30% of the time was typical of most TCR beta V segments in an earlier analysis. Per published reports, the classifier diagnosed cytomegalovirus status with high specificity and sensitivity. Clonal expansion, a later analysis showed, was greater in HLA-associated TCR beta chains than in equally common others. For TCR beta chains, V- and J-gene trimming was later linked to a missense DCLRE1C variant.

In regard to this clone: Its antigen is undetermined.

Deletions cut 1 base from V and 1 base from J, with 8 bases between. The germline CDR1 and CDR2 sequences are SGHVS and FQNEAQ. This CDR3 is built from 15 residues. PCR involved 60 Vbeta and 13 Jbeta primers. Here immunoSEQ multiplex PCR was the method, and the copy in TCRdb shows in-frame clones only, minus some. The sample yields around 76,000 clones, 70% seen once. The rearrangement joins TRBV7-8 to TRBJ1-5; no clear D. The sample taken for sequencing was PBMCs. The clonotype originates from a woman in her 50s in good health and CMV-seropositive. In DNA form, the CDR3 reads TGTGCCAGCAGCTTAGTTTTCGGGAGCAATCAGCCCCAGCATTTT. Protein product: CASSLVFGSNQPQHF.